These T cell receptor beta chains were read from a single sample in a study of OX40 agonist ivuxolimab in advanced cancers. Some clones are missing from TCRdb's copy, which holds only in-frame ones; the method was immunoSEQ multiplex PCR. The table records 73,000 or so clones, 80% to 85% of them present only once. The source was CD4+ or CD8+ T cells sorted from blood, collected in a trial of the OX40 agonist ivuxolimab. Every receptor here comes from an adult with an advanced solid tumor such as melanoma, head and neck, liver or kidney cancer. The CDR3 runs from the conserved cysteine through the conserved F or W. D genes are given only for firm matches. Only some rows state a clone size, as once, few, many or a class for expanded clones.

j_gene | v_gene | abundance | len | d_gene | CDR3aa | CDR3nt
TRBJ1-4 | TRBV5-1 | . | 15 | TRBD1 | CASSWGDRTNEKLFF | TGCGCCAGCAGCTGGGGGGACAGAACTAATGAAAAACTGTTTTTT
TRBJ2-5 | TRBV6-1 | . | 13 | . | CASSERQLSTQYF | TGTGCCAGCAGTGAAAGGCAACTCTCGACCCAGTACTTC
TRBJ1-5 | TRBV4-1 | . | 13 | . | CASSPDTVGPQHF | TGCGCCAGCAGTCCGGACACGGTAGGGCCCCAGCATTTT
TRBJ2-1 | TRBV5-4 | . | 15 | . | CASSHEMGGGYEQFF | TGTGCCAGCAGCCATGAAATGGGAGGCGGATATGAGCAGTTCTTC
TRBJ1-6 | TRBV5-5 | . | 15 | . | CASSLDRRGNSPLHF | TGTGCCAGCAGCTTGGATCGGCGGGGTAATTCACCCCTCCACTTT
TRBJ2-5 | TRBV5-1 | . | 15 | TRBD2 | CASSLGTTYQETQYF | TGCGCCAGCAGCCTGGGGACTACTTACCAAGAGACCCAGTACTTC
TRBJ1-1 | TRBV5-1 | . | 14 | . | CASSQDRANTEAFF | TGCGCCAGCAGCCAAGACAGAGCGAACACTGAAGCTTTCTTT
TRBJ1-1 | TRBV2 | . | 14 | . | CASREVGLNTEAFF | TGTGCCAGCAGGGAGGTGGGTTTGAACACTGAAGCTTTCTTT
TRBJ1-5 | TRBV9 | . | 15 | TRBD1 | CASSVGGTGSQPQHF | TGTGCCAGCAGCGTAGGGGGGACAGGGAGCCAGCCCCAGCATTTT
TRBJ2-1 | TRBV18 | few | 13 | . | CASSSYIDNEQFF | TGTGCCAGCTCATCTTATATCGACAATGAGCAGTTCTTC
TRBJ2-1 | TRBV9 | . | 15 | . | CASSVFSQTGFEQFF | TGTGCCAGCAGCGTCTTTTCCCAAACTGGGTTTGAGCAGTTCTTC
TRBJ2-3 | TRBV7-9 | . | 15 | TRBD2 | CASSLWREGADTQYF | TGTGCCAGCAGCTTATGGCGGGAGGGCGCAGATACGCAGTATTTT
TRBJ1-5 | TRBV7-4 | . | 13 | . | CASTRQRNQPQHF | TGTGCCAGTACGAGACAGCGCAATCAGCCCCAGCATTTT
TRBJ1-2 | TRBV19 | once | 14 | TRBD1 | CASSNRGRNYGYTF | TGTGCCAGTAGTAACAGGGGGCGGAACTATGGCTACACCTTC
TRBJ1-5 | TRBV29-1 | . | 13 | . | CSVRTNSNQPQHF | TGCAGCGTCAGGACAAATAGCAATCAGCCCCAGCATTTT
TRBJ1-5 | TRBV28 | . | 16 | . | CASSLSIQSINQPQHF | TGTGCCAGCAGTTTAAGTATCCAGAGTATCAATCAGCCCCAGCATTTT
TRBJ2-2 | TRBV2 | . | 13 | . | CASSEQNTGELFF | TGTGCCAGCAGTGAACAGAACACCGGGGAGCTGTTTTTT
TRBJ1-3 | TRBV9 | few | 13 | . | CASSVEGGNTIYF | TGTGCCAGCAGCGTAGAGGGGGGAAACACCATATATTTT
TRBJ2-3 | TRBV5-1 | . | 14 | . | CASSLTKSGDTQYF | TGCGCCAGCAGCCTAACTAAAAGCGGGGATACGCAGTATTTT
TRBJ2-2 | TRBV5-1 | . | 15 | . | CASSLDGGDTGELFF | TGCGCCAGCAGCTTGGACGGGGGAGACACCGGGGAGCTGTTTTTT
TRBJ2-7 | TRBV14 | . | 13 | . | CASSQDGSYEQYF | TGTGCCAGCAGCCAAGATGGATCCTACGAGCAGTACTTC
TRBJ1-1 | TRBV27 | . | 14 | TRBD1 | CASRKQGMNTEAFF | TGTGCCAGCAGGAAACAGGGGATGAACACTGAAGCTTTCTTT
TRBJ1-4 | TRBV27 | . | 13 | . | CASSSYRVGKLFF | TGTGCCAGCAGTTCCTACAGGGTCGGAAAACTGTTTTTT
TRBJ2-3 | TRBV5-1 | . | 15 | TRBD2 | CASSTLAGGTDTQYF | TGCGCCAGCAGCACGTTAGCGGGTGGCACAGATACGCAGTATTTT
TRBJ2-3 | TRBV7-2 | . | 16 | TRBD2 | CASSIGLAIRTDTQYF | TGTGCCAGCAGCATCGGACTAGCGATCCGCACAGATACGCAGTATTTT
TRBJ2-7 | TRBV11-1 | . | 13 | . | CASSSGRSYEQYF | TGTGCCAGCAGCTCGGGACGGTCCTACGAGCAGTACTTC
TRBJ1-1 | TRBV29-1 | few | 15 | . | CSVEGRDHLNTEAFF | TGCAGCGTTGAAGGTAGGGACCACTTGAACACTGAAGCTTTCTTT
TRBJ2-2 | TRBV4-2 | . | 17 | TRBD2 | CASSQELAGGPGGELFF | TGTGCCAGCAGCCAAGAGCTAGCGGGGGGGCCCGGCGGGGAGCTGTTTTTT
TRBJ1-2 | TRBV28 | . | 14 | TRBD1 | CASSLMQGALGYTF | TGTGCCAGCAGTTTGATGCAGGGGGCGCTTGGCTACACCTTC
TRBJ1-1 | TRBV6-5 | . | 13 | . | CASSLASNTEAFF | TGTGCCAGCAGTTTGGCCAGCAACACTGAAGCTTTCTTT
TRBJ2-3 | TRBV5-6 | . | 14 | . | CASSPDGFGDTQYF | TGTGCCAGCAGCCCGGACGGGTTTGGGGATACGCAGTATTTT
TRBJ2-3 | TRBV6-7 | . | 16 | . | CASSSRVGEGTDTQYF | TGTGCCAGCAGTAGCAGGGTAGGGGAGGGCACAGATACGCAGTATTTT
TRBJ2-2 | TRBV5-4 | . | 15 | . | CASSLRGDNTGELFF | TGTGCCAGCAGCTTACGTGGTGACAACACCGGGGAGCTGTTTTTT
TRBJ1-1 | TRBV5-4 | . | 14 | TRBD1 | CASSLRTGDTEAFF | TGTGCCAGCAGCCTCCGGACAGGGGACACTGAAGCTTTCTTT
TRBJ1-1 | TRBV18 | . | 14 | . | CASSPPLRNTEAFF | TGTGCCAGCTCACCACCGTTGAGGAACACTGAAGCTTTCTTT
TRBJ1-1 | TRBV5-1 | . | 13 | . | CASSPHEGREAFF | TGCGCCAGCAGCCCCCACGAGGGAAGGGAAGCTTTCTTT
TRBJ1-2 | TRBV14 | . | 14 | . | CASSQVGDGYGYTF | TGTGCCAGCAGCCAAGTGGGGGACGGCTATGGCTACACCTTC
TRBJ1-4 | TRBV5-1 | . | 14 | . | CASSYGGTNEKLFF | TGCGCCAGCAGCTACGGGGGAACTAATGAAAAACTGTTTTTT
TRBJ2-2 | TRBV5-4 | once | 12 | TRBD1 | CASSRDRGELFF | TGTGCCAGCAGCCGGGACAGGGGGGAGCTGTTTTTT
TRBJ2-1 | TRBV7-2 | . | 15 | TRBD1 | CASSLDSTGSYEQFF | TGTGCCAGCAGCTTAGATTCGACAGGGTCGTATGAGCAGTTCTTC
TRBJ2-1 | TRBV20-1 | . | 10 | TRBD1 | CSAKDRLPFF | TGCAGTGCTAAGGACAGGCTCCCGTTCTTC
TRBJ1-5 | TRBV30 | . | 16 | TRBD1 | CAWSSKQGAFTQPQHF | TGTGCCTGGAGCTCGAAACAGGGGGCCTTCACTCAGCCCCAGCATTTT
TRBJ1-5 | TRBV6-5 | . | 14 | . | CASSSFGRNQPQHF | TGTGCCAGCAGTTCTTTTGGTCGGAATCAGCCCCAGCATTTT
TRBJ2-5 | TRBV7-9 | . | 14 | TRBD1 | CASSMTGGQETQYF | TGTGCCAGCAGCATGACAGGGGGCCAAGAGACCCAGTACTTC
TRBJ1-4 | TRBV11-1 | . | 14 | . | CASSLQGSNEKLFF | TGTGCCAGCAGCTTACAGGGGAGTAATGAAAAACTGTTTTTT
TRBJ1-1 | TRBV7-9 | few | 14 | TRBD1 | CASSLILGQSEAFF | TGTGCCAGCAGCTTAATTTTGGGACAGAGTGAAGCTTTCTTT
TRBJ1-3 | TRBV6-4 | . | 16 | . | CASSEKRGDSGNTIYF | TGTGCCAGCAGTGAGAAAAGGGGGGACTCTGGAAACACCATATATTTT
TRBJ2-7 | TRBV6-5 | few | 14 | . | CASSSSLQGSEQYF | TGTGCCAGCAGCAGCTCCCTTCAGGGGTCCGAGCAGTACTTC
TRBJ2-6 | TRBV7-5 | . | 17 | . | CVRRRTSGNSGANVLTF | TGTGTCAGAAGACGTACTAGCGGGAACTCTGGGGCCAACGTCCTGACTTTC
TRBJ1-3 | TRBV7-2 | . | 14 | TRBD1 | CASSSRTGEVTIYF | TGTGCCAGCAGCTCCCGGACAGGGGAGGTGACCATATATTTT
TRBJ2-5 | TRBV6-5 | . | 14 | . | CASMARDAQETQYF | TGTGCCAGCATGGCCCGGGACGCCCAAGAGACCCAGTACTTC
TRBJ1-1 | TRBV6-1 | once | 14 | . | CASSATGAGAEAFF | TGTGCCAGCAGCGCGACAGGCGCGGGGGCTGAAGCTTTCTTT
TRBJ2-3 | TRBV11-1 | . | 13 | . | CASSLQNTDTQYF | TGTGCCAGCAGCTTGCAGAACACAGATACGCAGTATTTT
TRBJ2-6 | TRBV7-6 | . | 16 | . | CASSEEVSAGANVLTF | TGTGCCAGCAGCGAGGAAGTTAGCGCTGGGGCCAACGTCCTGACTTTC
TRBJ2-5 | TRBV18 | . | 13 | . | CASSPGSLETQYF | TGTGCCAGCTCACCAGGATCTCTAGAGACCCAGTACTTC
TRBJ2-5 | TRBV2 | few | 12 | . | CASRSIRETQYF | TGTGCCAGCAGATCCATTAGGGAGACCCAGTACTTC
TRBJ2-7 | TRBV11-1 | once | 14 | TRBD1 | CASSRDRGSYEQYF | TGTGCCAGCAGCAGGGACAGGGGTTCCTACGAGCAGTACTTC
TRBJ2-5 | TRBV5-8 | . | 14 | . | CASSFSGNGETQYF | TGTGCCAGCAGCTTCTCTGGGAACGGGGAGACCCAGTACTTC